The 7 T cell receptor beta chains reported below all come from one sample, sequenced in a study of cytomegalovirus exposure and HLA in healthy donors. The protocol was immunoSEQ multiplex PCR, while the TCRdb copy is restricted to in-frame clones and leaves out a portion. Among a few hundred thousand clones listed, around nine tenths were seen once. The material sequenced was PBMCs. Every receptor here comes from a young woman in good health and CMV-seronegative.

This rearrangement joins TRBV5-1 to TRBJ2-2; the match to TRBD1 covers 9 bases. From germline, CDR1 is SGHRS and CDR2 YFSETQ. V lost 3 bases to trimming and J lost 0 bases; unmatched junction nucleotides: 9. This CDR3 contains 18 residues. The CDR3 DNA sequence: TGCGCCAGCAGCTCAAAGCGGGACAGGGCGGCGAACACCGGGGAGCTGTTTTTT. This sequence encodes CASSSKRDRAANTGELFF.

The chain has TRBV28 and TRBJ2-5; TRBD1 aligns across 10 bases. Germline V gene data show CDR1 as MDHEN and CDR2 as SYDVKM. CDR3 size: 15 residues. The junction had 8 bases not matched to a gene; V was cut back by 7 bases and J by 3 bases. CDR3 protein: CASTDRGKAKETQYF. The DNA of the CDR3 is TGTGCCAGCACGGACAGGGGGAAGGCAAAAGAGACCCAGTACTTC. Full variable domain (missing parts from reference TRBV28 and TRBJ2-5): DVKVTQSSRYLVKRTGEKVFLECVQDMDHENMFWYRQDPGLGLRLIYFSYDVKMKEKGDIPEGYSVSREKKERFSLILESASTNQTSMYLCASTDRGKAKETQYFGPGTRLLVL.

V gene TRBV5-1 combines with J gene TRBJ2-1, with D tentatively TRBD2 (6 bases). CDR3 length: 14 amino acids. The V and J ends lost 6 bases and 3 bases respectively, with 13 bases between them. In germline, CDR1 is SGHRS, CDR2 YFSETQ. CDR3 sequence reads: CASTPGLFYNEQFF. The DNA of the CDR3 is TGCGCCAGCACCCCGGGACTTTTCTACAATGAGCAGTTCTTC.

The genes are TRBV10-1 and TRBJ1-1; 10 bases are shared with TRBD1. The V segment lost 5 bases and the J segment 1 base; nucleotides outside the gene matches: 1. CDR3 length: 14 residues. Germline CDR1 is WNHNN and CDR2 is SYGVQD (reference sequence). CDR3 DNA sequence: TGCGCCAGCAGTCGGGACAGGGGGAACACTGAAGCTTTCTTT. This codes for CASSRDRGNTEAFF.

The rearrangement joins TRBV6-5 to TRBJ2-1; tentative D call: TRBD2 (6 bases). The germline CDR1 and CDR2 sequences are MNHEY and SVGAGI. The V end was cut by 0 bases, the J end by 3 bases, with 9 bases between. The CDR3 is 15 amino acids. This CDR3 reads CASSYSGLNYNEQFF. The DNA of the CDR3 is TGTGCCAGCAGTTACTCGGGACTGAACTACAATGAGCAGTTCTTC.

This clone was recorded only once. The chain combines TRBV7-3 with TRBJ2-2; TRBD1 agrees at 12 bases. CDR3 length equals 20 residues. CDR1 and CDR2 (germline): SGHTA, FQGTGA. Germline trimming cut 1 base from V and 6 bases from J; bases unmatched to any gene: 15. The CDR3 reads CASSLIGDRGRVKVPGELFF. CDR3 nucleotide sequence: TGTGCCAGCAGCTTAATTGGGGACAGGGGGCGCGTCAAGGTTCCCGGGGAGCTGTTTTTT.

This sequence joins TRBV28 and TRBJ2-7; TRBD2 might be the D (6 bases). Deletions cut 1 base from V and 12 bases from J, with 13 bases between. Germline CDR1 reads MDHEN; CDR2 reads SYDVKM. The CDR3 covers 12 residues. The CDR3: CASSLSTGDPYF. The CDR3, as DNA: TGTGCCAGCAGTTTATCCACGGGAGATCCGTACTTC.